The source of this TCR beta chain is a study of blood T cell repertoires in COVID-19. As handled by the study authors: Estimation of nucleated cell counts was performed using reference gene primer amplification. The protocol was immunoSEQ multiplex PCR, while the TCRdb copy is restricted to in-frame clones and leaves out a portion. D and trimming were read from the DNA, whereas the V and J calls and clone size are those reported in that table. The sample consists of under 150,000 clones, around four fifths of them appearing once. From germline, CDR1 is SGDLS and CDR2 YYNGEE. The ends lost 3 bases at V and 11 bases at J; junction bases unmatched: 13. CDR3 length equals 14 residues.

The rearrangement uses TRBV9 and TRBJ1-1, with 7 nucleotides matching TRBD1. What was sequenced was peripheral blood. The receptor was isolated from a human donor in a cohort sampled during active COVID-19. The CDR3 region has the DNA TGTGCCAGCAGCGCCGCAACCAGACAGGGACGGGCTTTCTTT. It codes for CASSAATRQGRAFF.